Sequencing of this T cell receptor beta chain was carried out in a study of cytomegalovirus exposure and HLA in healthy donors. Turning to the study itself: The same platform used for the 500 to 850 first-cohort repertoires was also used for the 120 or so validation repertoires, as a later analysis reported.

The donors were members of the roughly 120-subject validation cohort (separate from the approximately 670-subject first cohort). The repertoire was sequenced with immunoSEQ multiplex PCR; TCRdb's copy has only in-frame clones and lacks some. The table includes roughly 330,000 clones, 87% detected once. This clone was seen just once. The CDR3 runs 15 residues. V dropped 1 base and J dropped 0; count of bases not matched to a gene: 3. CDR1 is SGHRS and CDR2 is YFSETQ in the germline V gene. The sequencing sample was made of PBMCs. The V gene is TRBV5-1, the J gene TRBJ2-7; TRBD2 matches 8 bases. This sequence originates from a woman aged 30 to 39 in good health and CMV-seropositive. CDR3 sequence (DNA): TGCGCCAGCAGCTTGCCGGGAGGGCCCTCCTACGAGCAGTACTTC. As protein: CASSLPGGPSYEQYF.